The 29 T cell receptor beta chains given below trace back to one sample, sequenced in a study of human T cells and chemical hapten exposure. MiXCR, applied by TCRdb to the RACE reads, yields one record per CDR3 protein. The sample yields approximately 84,000 distinct CDR3 sequences, approximately 8% seen once. Time point indicated: healthy volunteer bleed at 6 weeks. The authors extracted total RNA from unfractionated whole blood. Input material: whole blood. These receptors came from a male donor in good health. Some clones in this sample may be carry-over from other donors' samples.

This clonotype has more than one count but fewer than ten. The CDR3: CASSPTDGYYGYTF. CDR3 nucleotide sequence: TGTGCCAGCAGCCCCACCGACGGATACTATGGCTACACCTTC. The chain has TRBV7-9 and TRBJ1-2; the D is unclear. The ends were cut back, 5 bases at V and 3 bases at J, with 13 bases in the middle. The germline CDR1 and CDR2 sequences are SEHNR and FQNEAQ (reference sequence). The CDR3 extends over 14 amino acids.

This chain connects TRBV6-6 to TRBJ2-2; possibly TRBD1 for D (6 bases). This CDR3 has 21 residues. Germline V CDR1 and CDR2: MNHNY, SVGAGI (reference sequence). Between the trimmed V and J ends, which lost 0 bases and 0 bases, there was a span of 23 bases. The CDR3 nucleotides are TGTGCCAGCAGTTACTCGAGGGTAGCAGGGGACCGAAGATCGAACACCGGGGAGCTGTTTTTT. Its translation is CASSYSRVAGDRRSNTGELFF.

This clonotype was counted between two and nine times. The V and J genes are TRBV27 and TRBJ2-7; 9 bases map to TRBD2. V trimming: 5 bases; J trimming: 4 bases; junction bases outside the gene matches: 9. The CDR3 totals 15 residues. Germline CDR1 MNHEY, CDR2 SMNVEV (reference sequence). The CDR3 sequence: CASSTQASGTYEQYF. The CDR3 region has the DNA TGTGCCAGCAGTACCCAGGCTAGCGGGACGTACGAGCAGTACTTC.

This clonotype has more than one count but fewer than ten. The rearrangement links TRBV7-2 to TRBJ1-2, with a tentative D call TRBD1 (5 bases). V was trimmed by 1 base and J by 8 bases, leaving 14 bases between them. This CDR3 comprises 14 residues. Looked up from germline, CDR1 is SGHTA and CDR2 is FQGNSA. CDR3 nucleotide sequence: TGTGCCAGCAGCTTAGACGGGGGGAGGCGCGGCTACACCTTC. Its translation is CASSLDGGRRGYTF. The variable domain in full, with the rest retrieved from reference TRBV7-2 and TRBJ1-2, is GAGVSQSPSNKVTEKGKDVELRCDPISGHTALYWYRQSLGQGLEFLIYFQGNSAPDKSGLPSDRFSAERTGGSVSTLTIQRTQQEDSAVYLCASSLDGGRRGYTFGSGTRLTVV.

This clonotype turned up a few times. This chain links TRBV29-1 with TRBJ2-3; TRBD1 matches 9 bases. CDR1 is SQVTM and CDR2 is ANQGSEA in the germline V gene. The CDR3 is 14 residues long. V was clipped by 2 bases and J by 5 bases; unmatched bases: 5. The CDR3, as DNA: TGCAGCGTTGAACGACAGGGGGTGGGAGATACGCAGTATTTT. Translated, it gives CSVERQGVGDTQYF.

The chain uses TRBV13 and TRBJ2-5, with 10 bases matching TRBD2. Germline assignment: CDR1 PRHDT and CDR2 FYEKMQ (reference sequence). This CDR3 spans 16 amino acids. The V gene end was trimmed by 5 bases and the J gene end by 1 base; junction bases not matched to a gene: 7. The CDR3 DNA is TGTGCCAGCAGCCAGAATAGCGGGGGGAGCCAAGAGACCCAGTACTTC. Amino acids: CASSQNSGGSQETQYF.

This clonotype was counted a few times. J is TRBJ1-1 and V is TRBV4-2, with no clear D. The length of the CDR3 is 14 residues. The germline V gene encodes CDR1 LGHNA and CDR2 YNFKEQ. The V end was cut by 4 bases, the J end by 5 bases, with 14 bases between. Written as DNA, the CDR3 is TGTGCCAGCAGCCTCAAGGGAACGGGGACTGAAGCTTTCTTT. It yields the protein CASSLKGTGTEAFF.

V gene TRBV30 combines with J gene TRBJ1-1; no clear D. V dropped 4 bases and J dropped 11 bases, with 14 bases sitting between them. Germline-derived CDR1 and CDR2 are GTSNPN and SVGIG (reference sequence). The CDR3 runs to 11 residues. In DNA, the CDR3 is TGTGCCTGGATTGGAAGCTTGGCTGCTTTCTTT. It is translated as CAWIGSLAAFF. Looking up the rest from reference TRBV30 and TRBJ1-1 gives the full variable domain: SQTIHQWPATLVQPVGSPLSLECTVEGTSNPNLYWYRQAAGRGLQLLFYSVGIGQISSEVPQNLSASRPQDRQFILSSKKLLLSDSGFYLCAWIGSLAAFFGQGTRLTVV.

A note on this clonotype: One end of the junction does not line up with germline, which may come from a read error. The rearrangement uses TRBV29-1 and TRBJ1-1; D call uncertain. Germline V CDR1 and CDR2: SQVTM, ANQGSEA. This CDR3 has 14 residues. The CDR3 DNA follows: TGCAGCGTGGAAGGGAGGCAGTCGAACACTGAAGCTTTCTTT. Its translation is CSVEGRQSNTEAFF.

The table lists this clonotype with many counts. The chain joins TRBV27 to TRBJ1-2, with TRBD1 matching 7 bases. Trimming removed 5 bases from V and 2 bases from J; junction bases left unmatched: 5. Germline V lookup: CDR1 MNHEY, CDR2 SMNVEV (reference sequence). The CDR3 length is 14 residues. In nucleotides, the CDR3 is TGTGCCAGCAGTACCCGACAGGGAAACTATGGCTACACCTTC. Translating gives CASSTRQGNYGYTF.

This clonotype was counted a few times. The chain employs TRBV7-9 and TRBJ2-5; D is unclear. The length of the CDR3 is 13 residues. From germline, CDR1 is SEHNR and CDR2 FQNEAQ (reference sequence). The V and J ends lost 5 bases and 1 base respectively, with 8 bases between them. The CDR3 DNA follows: TGTGCCAGCAGCCCCAGACTCCAAGAGACCCAGTACTTC. Amino acid sequence: CASSPRLQETQYF. Filled out from reference TRBV7-9 and TRBJ2-5, the complete variable domain reads DTGVSQNPRHKITKRGQNVTFRCDPISEHNRLYWYRQTLGQGPEFLTYFQNEAQLEKSRLLSDRFSAERPKGSFSTLEIQRTEQGDSAMYLCASSPRLQETQYFGPGTRLLVL.

The chain combines TRBV12-3 or TRBV12-4 with TRBJ1-5; TRBD1 aligns across 9 bases. This CDR3 comprises 14 residues. V shed 8 bases, J shed 6 bases, and the junction held 8 bases outside the gene matches. The CDR3 protein is CASGTGTGIQPQHF. The CDR3 region has the DNA TGTGCCAGCGGAACCGGGACAGGGATTCAGCCCCAGCATTTT.

The J gene is TRBJ2-1, the V gene TRBV10-3, with 9 nucleotides matching TRBD1. The CDR3 is 15 residues long. Germline lookup yields CDR1 ENHRY and CDR2 SYGVKD. V was clipped by 2 bases and J by 8 bases; unmatched bases: 7. CDR3 coding DNA: TGTGCCATCAGTGAGAGGACAGGGGTTGAGGATGAGCAGTTCTTC. Protein sequence: CAISERTGVEDEQFF.

This clonotype has more than one count but fewer than ten. This chain connects TRBV20-1 to TRBJ2-3; 7 bases agree with TRBD1. V was pared by 3 bases and J by 0 bases, with 6 bases of the junction left unmatched. Germline CDR1 is DFQATT and CDR2 is SNEGSKA (reference sequence). The CDR3 is made up of 15 amino acids. The CDR3, as DNA: TGCAGTGCTAGCGGGACAGCTACTAGCACAGATACGCAGTATTTT. It is translated as CSASGTATSTDTQYF.

V gene TRBV5-1 combines with J gene TRBJ1-1; D unresolved. Per germline, CDR1 SGHRS and CDR2 YFSETQ. V was pared by 5 bases and J by 0 bases, with 11 bases between. CDR3 size: 14 residues. This CDR3 reads CASRSQPMNTEAFF. DNA for the CDR3: TGCGCCAGCAGATCACAGCCCATGAACACTGAAGCTTTCTTT.

J is TRBJ2-5 and V is TRBV6-5; 9 positions agree with TRBD1. The CDR3 sequence is 15 residues long. The germline CDR1 and CDR2 sequences are MNHEY and SVGAGI. Unmatched junction bases numbered 8, after V lost 4 bases and J lost 5 bases. CDR3 sequence reads: CASSFTGTGRETQYF. The CDR3 nucleotides read TGTGCCAGCAGTTTCACCGGGACAGGGAGGGAGACCCAGTACTTC.

At least ten counts were recorded for this clonotype. V is TRBV10-3 and J is TRBJ2-1, with 10 bases identical to TRBD1. In germline, CDR1 is ENHRY, CDR2 SYGVKD. The V gene end was trimmed by 8 bases and the J gene end by 8 bases; junction bases not matched to a gene: 9. The CDR3 has 14 amino acids. In DNA form, the CDR3 reads TGTGCCATCCGCCCGGACAGGGGGGTGGATGAGCAGTTCTTC. This translates into CAIRPDRGVDEQFF.

There are a few counts of this clonotype. The gene calls are TRBV10-2 and TRBJ2-5, with TRBD1 identical over 9 bases. Germline V gene lookup returns CDR1 WSHSY and CDR2 SAAADI. J gave up 4 bases and V 4 bases, and 7 bases lay outside the gene matches. This CDR3 comprises 15 residues. The CDR3, as DNA: TGCGCCAGCAGTGTGGGGGACAGGGCACGAGAGACCCAGTACTTC. Its protein product is CASSVGDRARETQYF.

J is TRBJ1-1 and V is TRBV4-3; D is perhaps TRBD1 (6 bases). Germline V gene sequence: CDR1 LGHNA, CDR2 YSLEER. V was trimmed by 0 bases and J by 4 bases, leaving 15 bases between them. The CDR3 spans 16 residues. The DNA for the CDR3 is TGCGCCAGCAGCCAAGAGGGCCCTGCAGGGGTCACTGAAGCTTTCTTT. It translates to CASSQEGPAGVTEAFF.

This chain links TRBV5-1 with TRBJ2-7; perhaps TRBD1 as D (6 bases). CDR3 size: 15 residues. Deletions cut 3 bases from V and 3 bases from J, with 16 bases between. Germline CDR1 SGHRS, CDR2 YFSETQ. CDR3 sequence (DNA): TGCGCCAGCAGCTCATCCGGGACACCGGTCTACGAGCAGTACTTC. Its protein is CASSSSGTPVYEQYF.

The genes are TRBV29-1 and TRBJ2-3; no definite D call. The CDR3 is 15 amino acids. From germline, CDR1 is SQVTM and CDR2 ANQGSEA. Trimming stripped 0 bases from V and 3 bases from J, with 13 bases between. CDR3 nucleotide sequence: TGCAGCGTTGAAGATCTACTTGACTCAACAGATACGCAGTATTTT. This codes for CSVEDLLDSTDTQYF.

This clonotype was detected only a few times. The V gene is TRBV2, the J gene TRBJ1-1; D is uncertain. The germline CDR1 and CDR2 sequences are SNHLY and FYNNEI. V was trimmed by 4 bases and J by 7 bases, leaving 10 bases between them. There are 12 residues in the CDR3. CDR3 nucleotide sequence: TGTGCCAGCAGTGGGGATAGGCATGAAGCTTTCTTT. It specifies CASSGDRHEAFF.

Ten or more counts support this clonotype. The CDR3 region is CSLKSSDTQYF. In DNA, the CDR3 is TGCAGTCTGAAGTCCTCGGATACGCAGTATTTT. The rearrangement joins TRBV20-1 to TRBJ2-3; D remains ambiguous. The CDR3 consists of 11 residues. Trimming removed 8 bases at V and 6 bases at J, with 12 bases between. The V gene's germline CDR1 is DFQATT and CDR2 SNEGSKA (reference sequence).

This clonotype was seen at least ten times. The V gene is TRBV3-1, the J gene TRBJ2-4; D is perhaps TRBD1 (5 bases). Trimming took 4 bases from V and 2 from J, leaving 12 bases between them. CDR1 and CDR2 (germline): LGHDT, YNNKEL (reference sequence). This CDR3 spans 15 amino acids. The chain's CDR3 is CASSRQGAPKNIQYF. The CDR3 DNA sequence: TGTGCCAGCAGCCGCCAGGGCGCACCCAAAAACATTCAGTACTTC. The whole variable domain, remainder taken from reference TRBV3-1 and TRBJ2-4, is DTAVSQTPKYLVTQMGNDKSIKCEQNLGHDTMYWYKQDSKKFLKIMFSYNNKELIINETVPNRFSPKSPDKAHLNLHINSLELGDSAVYFCASSRQGAPKNIQYFGAGTRLSVL.

The chain recombines TRBV12-5 with TRBJ1-1; 11 nucleotides agree with TRBD1. CDR1 and CDR2 (germline): LGHNT, FRNRAP. The V gene end was trimmed by 3 bases and the J gene end by 2 bases; junction bases not matched to a gene: 8. There are 17 residues in the CDR3. As DNA, the CDR3 is TGTGCTAGTGGTTTTGGACAGGGGGCGTCCCTTAACACTGAAGCTTTCTTT. Translation gives CASGFGQGASLNTEAFF.

This clonotype was seen a handful of times. The genes are TRBV7-6 and TRBJ2-7, with D possibly being TRBD2 (7 bases). Germline V lookup: CDR1 SGHVS, CDR2 FNYEAQ. The CDR3 contains 14 residues. Trimming took 1 base from V and 7 from J, leaving 14 bases between them. The CDR3 region is CASSLGGGAKEQYF. CDR3 coding DNA: TGTGCCAGCAGCTTAGGGGGGGGGGCAAAGGAGCAGTACTTC.

The V gene is TRBV10-3, the J gene TRBJ2-4, with 8 bases that match TRBD1. The CDR3 runs 18 residues. The germline gives CDR1 ENHRY, CDR2 SYGVKD. V lost 9 bases to trimming and J lost 7 bases; unmatched junction nucleotides: 23. CDR3 sequence reads: CAISRGDIGAGGFNIQYF. For the CDR3, the DNA is TGTGCCATTTCGCGAGGGGATATAGGGGCAGGGGGCTTCAACATTCAGTACTTC.

There are many counts of this clonotype. This chain uses TRBV7-2 with TRBJ2-3; unclear D gene. This CDR3 has 15 amino acids. Trimming pared 0 bases from V and 2 bases from J, leaving 9 bases between. Germline V gene data show CDR1 as SGHTA and CDR2 as FQGNSA. The CDR3 DNA reads TGTGCCAGCAGCTTAGCTCGGCGGACCACAGATACGCAGTATTTT. It yields the protein CASSLARRTTDTQYF.

This clonotype was recorded a few times. The rearrangement joins TRBV2 to TRBJ2-2, with TRBD1 as a possible D gene (6 bases). This CDR3 is built from 14 residues. Germline-derived CDR1 and CDR2 are SNHLY and FYNNEI. Deletions cut 7 bases from V and 0 bases from J, with 9 bases between. The CDR3 nucleotides are TGTGCCAGCAAGGGGGATACGAACACCGGGGAGCTGTTTTTT. Translation: CASKGDTNTGELFF.